This record covers a single T cell receptor (beta chain). The data are from a study of blood T cell repertoires in COVID-19. On the study more broadly: Collection of acute and convalescent COVID-19 samples took place in the United States, Italy and Spain. T cells, B-cell-depleted T cells, or PBMCs supplied cDNA or gDNA.

Trimming removed 7 bases from V and 4 bases from J, with 11 bases in between. This CDR3 is built from 12 residues. Germline assignment: CDR1 SNHLY and CDR2 FYNNEI. In the authors' methods: Researchers report that nucleated cell counts were estimated from reference gene primer amplification. Method: immunoSEQ multiplex PCR; TCRdb's copy keeps in-frame clones and lacks some. D and trimming come from the DNA, and the V and J calls and clone size come from that table. The table shows roughly 180,000 clones, with approximately 86% occurring only once. The sample was peripheral blood. The gene calls are TRBV2 and TRBJ2-7; possibly TRBD2 for D (6 bases). The TCR originated in a woman in her 30s with active or convalescent COVID-19. The CDR3 region is CASNPGTYEQYF. Here the CDR3 DNA reads TGTGCCAGCAACCCAGGGACTTACGAGCAGTACTTC. The full variable domain, in which reference TRBV2 and TRBJ2-7 provide the parts outside the CDR3, is EPEVTQTPSHQVTQMGQEVILRCVPISNHLYFYWYRQILGQKVEFLVSFYNNEISEKSEIFDDQFSVERPDGSNFTLKIRSTKLEDSAMYFCASNPGTYEQYFGPGTRLTVT.